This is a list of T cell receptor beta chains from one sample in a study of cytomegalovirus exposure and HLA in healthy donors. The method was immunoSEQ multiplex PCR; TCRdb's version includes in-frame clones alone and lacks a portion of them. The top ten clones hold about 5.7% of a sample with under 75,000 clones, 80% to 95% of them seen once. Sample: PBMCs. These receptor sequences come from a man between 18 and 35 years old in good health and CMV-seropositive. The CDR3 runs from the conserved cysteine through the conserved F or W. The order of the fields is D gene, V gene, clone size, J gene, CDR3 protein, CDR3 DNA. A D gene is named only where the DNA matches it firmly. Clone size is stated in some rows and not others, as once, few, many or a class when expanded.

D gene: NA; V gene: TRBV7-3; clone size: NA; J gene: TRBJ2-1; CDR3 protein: CASSFGASNNEQFF; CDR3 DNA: TGTGCCAGCAGCTTTGGAGCTAGCAACAATGAGCAGTTCTTC
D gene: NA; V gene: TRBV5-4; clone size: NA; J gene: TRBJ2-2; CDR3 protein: CASSIGQRNTGELFF; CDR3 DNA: TGTGCCAGCAGTATCGGACAGAGGAACACCGGGGAGCTGTTTTTT
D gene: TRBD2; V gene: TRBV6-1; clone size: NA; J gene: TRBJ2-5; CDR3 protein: CASRASGNQETQYF; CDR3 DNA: TGTGCCAGCAGGGCTAGCGGTAACCAAGAGACCCAGTACTTC
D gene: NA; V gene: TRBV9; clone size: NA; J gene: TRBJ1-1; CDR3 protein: CASSVGSLGARSTEAFF; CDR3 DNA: TGTGCCAGCAGCGTAGGAAGTTTGGGGGCGCGGAGCACTGAAGCTTTCTTT
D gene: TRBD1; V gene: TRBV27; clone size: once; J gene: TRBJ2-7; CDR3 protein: CASSLRTGSEQYF; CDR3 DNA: TGTGCCAGCAGTTTACGGACAGGGTCCGAGCAGTACTTC
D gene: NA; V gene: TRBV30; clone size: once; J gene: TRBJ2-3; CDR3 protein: CAWMGGLSTDTQYF; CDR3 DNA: TGTGCCTGGATGGGGGGGCTGAGCACAGATACGCAGTATTTT
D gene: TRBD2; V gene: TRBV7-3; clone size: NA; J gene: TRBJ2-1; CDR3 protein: CASSRSGSTYNEQFF; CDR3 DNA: TGTGCCAGCAGCCGTAGCGGGAGTACCTACAATGAGCAGTTCTTC
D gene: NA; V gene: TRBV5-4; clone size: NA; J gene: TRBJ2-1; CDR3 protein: CASRQRDRTLVLVANEQFF; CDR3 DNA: TGTGCCAGCAGACAAAGAGACAGGACCTTGGTCCTAGTGGCCAATGAGCAGTTCTTC
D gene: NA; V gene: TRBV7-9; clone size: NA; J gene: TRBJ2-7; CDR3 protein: CASSELGQHYEQYF; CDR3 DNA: TGTGCCAGCAGTGAGTTGGGGCAGCACTACGAGCAGTACTTC
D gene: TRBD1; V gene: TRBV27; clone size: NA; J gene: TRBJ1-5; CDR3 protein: CASRPTGGIYQPQHF; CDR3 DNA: TGTGCCAGCAGACCAACAGGGGGCATATATCAGCCCCAGCATTTT
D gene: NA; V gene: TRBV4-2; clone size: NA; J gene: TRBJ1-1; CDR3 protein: CASSQSSVAFF; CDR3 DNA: TGTGCCAGCAGCCAAAGCTCGGTAGCTTTCTTT
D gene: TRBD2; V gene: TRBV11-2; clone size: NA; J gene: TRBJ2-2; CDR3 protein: CASATGTSVGTGELFF; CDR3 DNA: TGTGCCAGTGCAACCGGGACTAGCGTTGGCACCGGGGAGCTGTTTTTT
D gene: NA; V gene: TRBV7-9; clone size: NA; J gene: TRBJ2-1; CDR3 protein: CASIELNSYNEQFF; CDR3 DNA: TGTGCCAGCATTGAACTTAACTCCTACAATGAGCAGTTCTTC
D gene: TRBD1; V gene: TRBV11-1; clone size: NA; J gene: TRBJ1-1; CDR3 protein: CASSLRDRGLNTEAFF; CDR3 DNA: TGTGCCAGCAGCTTAAGGGACAGGGGATTGAACACTGAAGCTTTCTTT
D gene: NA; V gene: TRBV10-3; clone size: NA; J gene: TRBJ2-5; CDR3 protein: CAISPGETQYF; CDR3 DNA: TGTGCCATCAGCCCCGGTGAGACCCAGTACTTC
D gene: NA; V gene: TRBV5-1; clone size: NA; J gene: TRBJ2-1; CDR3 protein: CASGPKSAYNEQFF; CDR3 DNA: TGCGCCAGCGGTCCCAAGAGCGCCTACAATGAGCAGTTCTTC
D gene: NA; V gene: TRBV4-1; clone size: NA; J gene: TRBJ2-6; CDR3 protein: CASSQAQGSGANVLTF; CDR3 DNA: TGCGCCAGCAGCCAAGCACAGGGCTCTGGGGCCAACGTCCTGACTTTC
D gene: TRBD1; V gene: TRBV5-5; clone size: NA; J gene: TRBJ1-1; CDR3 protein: CASSFIQGAPEAFF; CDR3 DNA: TGTGCCAGCAGCTTTATACAGGGGGCCCCCGAAGCTTTCTTT
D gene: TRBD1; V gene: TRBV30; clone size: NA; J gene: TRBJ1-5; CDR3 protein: CAWSWTGGQPQHF; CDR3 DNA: TGTGCCTGGAGTTGGACAGGGGGACAGCCCCAGCATTTT
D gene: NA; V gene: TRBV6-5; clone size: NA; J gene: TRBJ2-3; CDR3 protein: CASSSPLGERTDTQYF; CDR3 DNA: TGTGCCAGCAGTTCCCCCTTAGGGGAACGGACAGATACGCAGTATTTT
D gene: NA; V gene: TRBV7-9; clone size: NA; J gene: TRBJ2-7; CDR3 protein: CASSLAAGSIIEQYF; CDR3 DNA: TGTGCCAGCAGCTTAGCGGCCGGGAGTATTATCGAGCAGTACTTC
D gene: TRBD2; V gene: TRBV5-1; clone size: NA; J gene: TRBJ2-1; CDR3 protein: CASSRRIASGDKRSYNEQFF; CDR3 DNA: TGCGCCAGCAGCCGTCGTATCGCTAGCGGGGATAAGAGGTCCTACAATGAGCAGTTCTTC
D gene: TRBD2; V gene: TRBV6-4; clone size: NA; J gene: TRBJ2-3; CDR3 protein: CASSASSGSTDTQYF; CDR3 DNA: TGTGCCAGCAGTGCGTCTAGCGGAAGCACAGATACGCAGTATTTT
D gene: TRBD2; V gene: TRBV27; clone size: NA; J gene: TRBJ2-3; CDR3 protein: CASSLESPSGARTDTQYF; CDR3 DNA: TGTGCCAGCAGTTTAGAGTCCCCTAGCGGGGCCCGCACAGATACGCAGTATTTT
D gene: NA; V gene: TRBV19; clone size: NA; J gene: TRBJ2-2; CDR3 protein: CASSIHRQNTGELFF; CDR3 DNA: TGTGCCAGTAGTATCCACAGGCAGAACACCGGGGAGCTGTTTTTT
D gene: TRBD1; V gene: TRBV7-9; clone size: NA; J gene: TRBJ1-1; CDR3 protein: CASSSRQGGTEAFF; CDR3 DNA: TGTGCCAGCAGCAGCAGACAGGGAGGCACTGAAGCTTTCTTT
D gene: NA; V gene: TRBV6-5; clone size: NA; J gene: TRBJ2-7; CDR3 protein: CAMTDSSYEQYF; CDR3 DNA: TGTGCCATGACAGACAGCTCCTACGAGCAGTACTTC
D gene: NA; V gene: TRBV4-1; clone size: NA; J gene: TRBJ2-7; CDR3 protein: CASSQQWGLGGYEQYF; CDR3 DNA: TGCGCCAGCAGCCAACAGTGGGGGCTGGGCGGCTACGAGCAGTACTTC
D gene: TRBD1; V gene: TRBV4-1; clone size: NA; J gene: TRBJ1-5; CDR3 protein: CASSQDGDSYQPQHF; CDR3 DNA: TGCGCCAGCAGCCAAGACGGGGACAGTTATCAGCCCCAGCATTTT
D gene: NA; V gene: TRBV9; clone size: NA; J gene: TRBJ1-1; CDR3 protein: CASSAWGGENTEAFF; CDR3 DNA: TGTGCCAGCAGCGCCTGGGGGGGGGAGAACACTGAAGCTTTCTTT